This TCR beta chain was recovered during a study of control samples from healthy donors and cancer patients. Germline loops: CDR1 SGDLS, CDR2 YYNGEE. The trim removed 3 bases at V and 3 bases at J, leaving 15 bases unmatched. The CDR3 totals 19 residues. Only in-frame clones appear in the TCRdb table, and some are missing; sequencing was by immunoSEQ multiplex PCR. The table records 100,000 or so clones, 85% to 90% of them present only once. The clonotype was recovered from a woman aged 50 to 60 in good health. V usage is TRBV9 and J usage is TRBJ2-6; 7 bases are a match to TRBD1. The sequencing sample was made of blood. Here the CDR3 DNA reads TGTGCCAGCAGCGGCCCCACAGGGGTTACCCAACATGGGGCCAACGTCCTGACTTTC. As protein: CASSGPTGVTQHGANVLTF. The full variable domain, completed using reference TRBV9 and TRBJ2-6, is DSGVTQTPKHLITATGQRVTLRCSPRSGDLSVYWYQQSLDQGLQFLIQYYNGEERAKGNILERFSAQQFPDLHSELNLSSLELGDSALYFCASSGPTGVTQHGANVLTFGAGSRLTVL.